This T cell receptor beta chain was recorded in a study of blood T cell repertoires in COVID-19. Authors' methods: Amplification with reference gene primers provided the estimates of nucleated cell counts. Libraries were prepared by immunoSEQ multiplex PCR; TCRdb keeps only in-frame clonotypes and omits some of them. V and J calls and clone size are copied from that table; D and trimming were computed from the DNA. The repertoire holds 35,000 to 50,000 clones, with roughly 80% as singletons. Sequenced: peripheral blood. This clonotype was sampled from a human donor with acute or convalescent COVID-19. The donor label of this sample is uncertain.

As DNA, the CDR3 is TGTGCCAGCAGGTGGACTGAGCTCCAAGAGACCCAGTACTTC. Residues: CASRWTELQETQYF. This chain joins TRBV28 and TRBJ2-5; D may be TRBD2 (5 bases). The CDR3 runs 14 residues. The ends were cut back, 6 bases at V and 1 base at J, with 12 bases in the middle. In germline, CDR1 is MDHEN, CDR2 SYDVKM.